These T cell receptor beta chains were read from a single sample in a study of cytomegalovirus exposure and HLA in healthy donors. Produced via immunoSEQ multiplex PCR; TCRdb's table is partial and in-frame only. This table holds about 46,000 clones. Sample: PBMCs. These receptors were taken from a woman aged 35 to 49 in good health and CMV-seronegative. Both conserved end residues are part of each CDR3.

TRBJ2-1 TRBV28 CASSPVGLAGGPIGDEQFF
TRBJ1-4 TRBV6-1 CASSPGQGYEKLFF
TRBJ1-1 TRBV9 CASSVGPGQAAEAFF
TRBJ2-7 TRBV18 CASSPGLAGGIPWEQYF
TRBJ2-3 TRBV11-2 CASSLAYRGGTDTQYF
TRBJ1-4 TRBV4-3 CASSQRRPSGEKLFF
TRBJ2-7 TRBV7-2 CASSSLTGDYYEQYF
TRBJ1-4 TRBV15 CATSRDGGEGEKLFF
TRBJ1-6 TRBV18 CASSPPANSPLHF
TRBJ1-5 TRBV19 CASSLAGVEAQHF
TRBJ1-5 TRBV28 CASSPAGGQNQPQHF
TRBJ2-3 TRBV28 CASSLGQSTDTQYF
TRBJ1-1 TRBV7-2 CASSYSSHTQAFF
TRBJ2-5 TRBV5-1 CASRPGQQQETQYF
TRBJ2-7 TRBV15 CATSRGLGLAETSSEQYF
TRBJ1-5 TRBV10-3 CAISDSNQPQHF
TRBJ2-7 TRBV11-1 CASSLTTRPEQYF
TRBJ1-1 TRBV29-1 CSVEVRGGNTEAFF
TRBJ2-5 TRBV7-8 CASSLDAGIQKTQYF
TRBJ1-1 TRBV7-2 CASSPRQGIGAEAFF
TRBJ2-7 TRBV5-4 CASSLDRARYEQYF
TRBJ1-2 TRBV28 CASIPAGLANYGYTF
TRBJ1-3 TRBV28 CASDSTTGRGNTIYF
TRBJ2-7 TRBV27 CASSPFRAAYEQYF
TRBJ2-7 TRBV4-3 CASSQAPREGTNEQYF
TRBJ1-2 TRBV11-2 CASSLEPTGYSGYTF
TRBJ1-2 TRBV6-6 CASTLQRAYGYTF
TRBJ2-1 TRBV6-1 CASREPSYNEQFF